This T cell receptor beta chain was sequenced during a study of blood T cells in healthy people across ages. Study summary: With template switching, about one barcoded beta molecule was captured per two T cells.

In this sample, this clonotype turned up once. The use of a sample-barcoded 5' primer and a J-beta primer mix characterized a second PCR of roughly 6 to 11 cycles. From the 5' RACE reads, TCRdb called clonotypes with MiXCR, one entry per CDR3 protein. Of over 1,300,000 distinct CDR3 sequences in the sample, 59% were seen once. The CDR3 extends over 13 amino acids. From germline, CDR1 is DFQATT and CDR2 SNEGSKA (reference sequence). V lost 4 bases to trimming and J lost 7 bases; unmatched junction nucleotides: 6. V usage is TRBV20-1 and J usage is TRBJ2-1, with 8 bases matching TRBD1. Sequencing input: blood. This TCR derives from a man aged 18 to 30 in good health. CDR3 sequence (DNA): TGCAGTGCTACCGGACAGGGAGGAAATGAGCAGTTCTTC. It is translated as CSATGQGGNEQFF.